This T cell receptor beta chain was found in a study of blood T cells in healthy people across ages. Whole-study results and caveats: Long-lived donors exceeded aged donors in naive CD4+ cells and diversity.

A J-beta primer mix and a sample-barcoded 5' primer were used in a second PCR of about 7 to 12 cycles. Each sample provided no less than 2.5 million CDR3-containing paired-end reads. TCRdb reprocessed the 5' RACE reads via MiXCR and lists one record per CDR3 protein. In the table there are 1.4 million or so distinct CDR3 sequences, approximately 42% of which are singletons. Isolated PBMCs totaled at least 7 million in each sample. V lost 9 bases, J lost 13 bases, and 10 bases stayed unmatched. This CDR3 has 13 amino acids. CDR1 KGHDR and CDR2 SFDVKD come from the germline V gene. This clonotype was seen a handful of times. Its target is unknown.

The TCR comes from a woman aged 18 to 35 in good health. Sequenced sample: blood. The chain joins TRBV24-1 to TRBJ2-1; the match to TRBD2 covers 11 bases. In DNA form, the CDR3 reads TGTGCCACCGGAGGGACTAGCGGACAACCCCAGTTCTTC. Amino acids: CATGGTSGQPQFF.